Below, one T cell receptor beta chain is given with its context. The antigen remains undetermined. A CD45RA+ naive subset and a CD45RA-negative memory subset were split from CD4+ cells. V dropped 6 bases and J dropped 5; count of bases not matched to a gene: 4. CDR1 and CDR2 from the germline V gene are MNHEY and SVGAGI. This CDR3 comprises 13 residues. The record originates from a study of shared clonotypes between healthy human individuals. Deep level was the assay's run setting. Some 30,000 T cell genomes (roughly 190 ng DNA) went into each sorted-subset replicate. Method: immunoSEQ multiplex PCR; TCRdb's copy keeps in-frame clones and lacks some. The table has over a million clones, roughly 74% seen once; the top ten hold 0.61%. Study-level findings and limits: Relative to memory subsets, naive subsets generally showed larger estimated richness.

This rearrangement joins TRBV6-5 to TRBJ2-3, with 8 bases aligning to TRBD1. The receptor was isolated from a man between 18 and 29 years old in good health. Some clones in this sample may be carry-over from other donors' samples. The source material was memory CD4+ T cells from PBMCs. Subset reported: CD45RA-negative fraction. CDR3 sequence (DNA): TGTGCCAGCAGGGGCAGGGGGCAAGATACGCAGTATTTT. It translates to CASRGRGQDTQYF.